The present T cell receptor beta chain was sequenced within a study of T cells in Graves' hyperthyroidism and ophthalmopathy (dated by TCRdb to between 2018 and 2021). The study in broad terms: Peripheral blood samples were taken at the time of initial diagnosis, prior to any treatment. To identify TCR V-J signatures that set the groups apart, the researchers used a discovery cohort of 90 to 100 patients, made up of some 41 with Graves' ophthalmopathy and about 60 with stable Graves' hyperthyroidism. Whether ophthalmopathy could be predicted prospectively was tested in an independent validation cohort made up of approximately 19 hyperthyroidism patients plus 17 patients who later progressed to ophthalmopathy. The 100 or so discovery patients were divided at random into training and test sets in a 7:3 ratio. Thyroid tissue and blood T-cell repertoires from roughly 6 Graves' hyperthyroidism patients were also compared in the study. After blood sampling, hyperthyroidism patients were treated with methimazole at a starting dose of 30 mg daily, and ophthalmopathy patients were treated with high-dose intravenous methylprednisolone. The paper reports TCR Vbeta CDR3 sequencing of fewer than 150 peripheral blood samples: some 41 ophthalmopathy, about 75 hyperthyroidism and 17 progressor patients. Beyond this particular receptor, the publication reports: Most expanded thyroid clonotypes (frequency above 0.001) were also found in blood, which suggests that blood repertoires may mirror thyroid immune responses. A 13 V-J signature model separated ophthalmopathy from stable hyperthyroidism, with roughly 88% sensitivity and roughly 84% specificity in cross-validation and 80%/75% in testing. In validation, progression to ophthalmopathy was predicted by the model with around 70% sensitivity and 72.22% specificity, a median of roughly 6 months before onset. No statistical method was used to set the sample size in advance, and investigators knew the group allocation.

V and J lose 5 bases and 0 bases, and a span of 26 bases separates them. From cysteine to phenylalanine, the CDR3 is 21 amino acids long. The CDR3 DNA has 63 bases and is translated from base 1. Stable Graves' hyperthyroidism was defined as the absence of progression to ophthalmopathy over 18 months of follow-up. Hyperthyroidism patients were aged 18 to 65 years and newly diagnosed, with disease duration of less than 2 months. Any patient with an uncontrolled infection, another autoimmune disease, pregnancy or lactation was excluded. Diagnoses were based on clinical symptoms, serum thyroxine and TRAb, thyroid ultrasound and orbital computed tomography. PBMCs were separated from approximately 10 ml of fresh peripheral blood using Ficoll-Paque density gradient centrifugation. Total RNA was extracted using Trizol reagent, and RNA quality was assessed on an Agilent 2100 Bioanalyzer. Amplification of TCR beta CDR3 regions was carried out from RNA transcripts. The TCR CDR3 was subjected to a first round of RT-PCR using the HTBI primer set and the Qiagen OneStep RT-PCR kit. The libraries were constructed in a second round of multiplex PCR and then size-selected and purified. Sequencing of the libraries was done on an Illumina HiSeq2000 using paired-end 100 bp reads. As for how the authors treated the data: SOAPnuke was used to process the raw data, throwing out any read that contained adapters or uncalled bases, had a mean Phred below 15, or lacked an exact constant-primer or identifier match. COPE v1.2.5 was used to merge high-quality paired reads, and clonotypes were defined as unique nucleotide sequences. Clonotypes were aligned to IMGT TRBV, TRBD and TRBJ reference segments using MiTCR v1.1. Analysis was restricted to V-J combinations with a frequency above 0.0001, which covered roughly 99% of repertoires. The TCS score was defined as F50 (clonal expansion) divided by E x V (chaos), with BLOSUM62-based TCRdist calculated between CDR3 peptides within each V-J. Welch's t-statistics and random forest reduced several hundred V-J features to fewer than 15, which were used in a naive Bayes classifier (R e1071). TCRdb took the public reads, trimmed them with fastp at Q25, ran MiXCR for clone calling and kept in-frame beta chains. Under each unique CDR3 protein, matching rows form one entry showing the most common genes and DNA. The V and J calls here are based on TCRdb, not the publication. The sample includes a few hundred thousand distinct CDR3 sequences, with around an eighth observed a single time. The top ten constitute 17% of the sample.

Details on this clonotype: This clone's antigen is unknown. The input lacks base qualities; no much larger clone sits a single base away.

The clonotype originates from a woman aged 18-35 years with Graves' hyperthyroidism. Recombination linked TRBV12-3 or TRBV12-4 to TRBJ2-6, with TRBD2 as a weak D call on 5 bases. Sequences were obtained from blood. This receptor carries the CDR3 CASSPQVGFGVDSSGANVLTF. The DNA sequence follows: TGTGCCAGCAGTCCCCAAGTTGGATTCGGGGTGGACTCCTCTGGGGCCAACGTCCTGACTTTC.